This T cell receptor beta chain was sequenced in a study of blood T cell repertoires in COVID-19. The V gene lost 0 bases and the J gene lost 5 bases, with 11 bases spanning the gap. Germline CDR1 is SGHNT and CDR2 is YYREEE (reference sequence). This CDR3 is 14 amino acids long. Methods used by the authors: For nucleated cells, counts were estimated from reference gene primer amplification. The table came from immunoSEQ multiplex PCR; TCRdb's copy has only in-frame clones and leaves some out. The DNA was the basis for D and trimming; V, J and clone size are from that table. The sample records nearly 300,000 clones, about 91% being singletons. In its sample, this clone was seen a few times. Other DNA sequences in this specimen translate into the identical CDR3.

The chain uses TRBV5-4 and TRBJ1-1; D is perhaps TRBD1 (6 bases). Sequenced sample: peripheral blood. The TCR comes from a woman aged 25 to 39 who had recovered from COVID-19. CDR3 in DNA: TGTGCCAGCAGCTTGGTACCAGGGGATACTGAAGCTTTCTTT. Protein: CASSLVPGDTEAFF.